Following are 28 T cell receptor beta chains from one sample sequenced in a study of tissue T cells after allogeneic stem cell transplantation. The protocol was immunoSEQ multiplex PCR, while the TCRdb copy is restricted to in-frame clones and leaves out a portion. The table includes over 950 clones, 70% detected once. This specimen consisted of skin, obtained at autopsy. Receptors were obtained from a male patient at least 60 years old with steroid-refractory graft-versus-host disease after an allogeneic stem cell transplant. The T cells may partly be graft donor cells.

By sample share, this clone is hyperexpanded. This rearrangement joins TRBV6-5 to TRBJ1-2; 8 bases align to TRBD1. V gave up 6 bases and J gave up 7 bases; unmatched junction bases: 10. The CDR3 runs to 14 residues. Looked up from germline, CDR1 is MNHEY and CDR2 is SVGAGI. The DNA for the CDR3 is TGTGCCAGCAGGCAAAGGCAGGGGGCAAGTGGCTACACCTTC. Protein product: CASRQRQGASGYTF.

The table lists this clone with a few counts. The chain uses TRBV5-4 and TRBJ1-5, with a weak D call TRBD1 (6 bases). V lost 0 bases, J lost 7 bases, and 14 bases lay in between. The CDR3 totals 15 residues. Germline V CDR1 and CDR2: SGHNT, YYREEE (reference sequence). In DNA, the CDR3 is TGTGCCAGCAGCTTGGGGGGGCGCCCCGGGCAGCCCCAGCATTTT. It encodes CASSLGGRPGQPQHF.

V is TRBV5-5 and J is TRBJ2-6; 8 bases are shared with TRBD1. CDR1 is SGHKS, CDR2 YYEKEE, per germline (reference sequence). The CDR3 contains 14 residues. DNA for the CDR3: TGTGCGACCCAGGGGGCTCGTGGGGCCAACGTCCTGACTTTC. Protein product: CATQGARGANVLTF.

In this sample, this clone turned up a few times. The chain has TRBV7-9 and TRBJ1-4; D gene ambiguous. The CDR3 consists of 14 residues. V lost 4 bases and J 5 bases, leaving 11 bases between the germline ends. Per germline, CDR1 SEHNR and CDR2 FQNEAQ (reference sequence). As DNA, the CDR3 is TGTGCCAGCAGCTCCTTCGACGGGAATGAAAAACTGTTTTTT. This gives the protein CASSSFDGNEKLFF.

J is TRBJ2-1 and V is TRBV6-1, with D perhaps matching TRBD2 (6 bases). The length of the CDR3 is 15 residues. Germline CDR1 MNHNS, CDR2 SASEGT. V lost 0 bases and J lost 5, with 11 bases in between. Written as DNA, the CDR3 is TGTGCCAGCAGTGAAGCGGCGGGGTCAGACAATGAGCAGTTCTTC. This sequence encodes CASSEAAGSDNEQFF.

This clone was seen only a few times. The V call is TRBV11-1, the J call TRBJ2-1, with TRBD1 as a possible D gene (7 bases). The CDR3 sequence is 15 residues long. Germline V CDR1 and CDR2: SGHAT, FQDESV (reference sequence). The V end lost 5 bases, the J end lost 6 bases, and 17 bases lay between the germline ends. The CDR3 region has the DNA TGTGCCAGCAGCCCCGACAGGGCGGGGATCAATGAGCAGTTCTTC. This codes for CASSPDRAGINEQFF. Supplemented by reference TRBV11-1 and TRBJ2-1, the full variable domain reads EAEVAQSPRYKITEKSQAVAFWCDPISGHATLYWYRQILGQGPELLVQFQDESVVDDSQLPKDRFSAERLKGVDSTLKIQPAELGDSAMYLCASSPDRAGINEQFFGPGTRLTVL.

The chain combines TRBV5-1 with TRBJ1-5; D is ambiguous. CDR1 and CDR2 from the germline V gene are SGHRS and YFSETQ. This CDR3 is 13 amino acids long. V lost 6 bases and J lost 2, with 9 bases in between. The CDR3 coding sequence is TGCGCCAGCAACCTCGACGGCAATCAGCCCCAGCATTTT. Translated: CASNLDGNQPQHF.

The chain is built from TRBV29-1 and TRBJ1-5; tentatively, D is TRBD1 (6 bases). The CDR3 contains 12 residues. Trimming pared 4 bases from V and 3 bases from J, leaving 7 bases between. Per germline, CDR1 SQVTM and CDR2 ANQGSEA. CDR3 nucleotide sequence: TGCAGCGTTGCAGGGGCCAATCAGCCCCAGCATTTT. Translated, it gives CSVAGANQPQHF.

V and J are TRBV11-3 and TRBJ2-5; D ambiguous. Germline V lookup: CDR1 SGHNT, CDR2 YENEEA. The length of the CDR3 is 13 residues. V lost 1 base and J 5 bases, leaving 8 bases between the germline ends. CDR3 bases: TGTGCCAGCAGCTTAGGAGTGGGGGAGACCCAGTACTTC. This encodes CASSLGVGETQYF.

The chain has TRBV4-1 and TRBJ1-5, with D hard to call. CDR3 length equals 15 residues. V lost 0 bases and J 3 bases, leaving 9 bases between the germline ends. Germline CDR1 and CDR2: MGHRA and YSYEKL. CDR3 amino acids: CASSQDWPANQPQHF. CDR3 sequence (DNA): TGCGCCAGCAGCCAAGATTGGCCAGCCAATCAGCCCCAGCATTTT.

The chain is built from TRBV6-5 and TRBJ1-5, with D maybe TRBD1 (6 bases). Per the germline V gene, CDR1 is MNHEY and CDR2 is SVGAGI. V was trimmed by 6 bases and J by 4 bases, leaving 10 bases between them. The CDR3 is 13 amino acids. The CDR3 DNA follows: TGTGCCAGCAGCGGACAGCAAAATCAGCCCCAGCATTTT. It translates to CASSGQQNQPQHF.

CDR3: CASSRDRVVPNTEAFF. As DNA, the CDR3 is TGTGCCAGCAGCCGGGACAGGGTAGTCCCGAACACTGAAGCTTTCTTT. V gene TRBV14 combines with J gene TRBJ1-1; 9 nucleotides agree with TRBD1. Per the germline V gene, CDR1 is SGHDN and CDR2 is FVKESK. The J segment lost 1 base and the V segment lost 4 bases, leaving 7 bases of the junction unmatched. CDR3 length equals 16 residues.

This chain links TRBV7-9 with TRBJ2-3; unclear D gene. The CDR3 covers 16 residues. V was shortened by 0 bases and J by 0 bases, with 10 bases between the two germline ends. Germline CDR1 reads SEHNR; CDR2 reads FQNEAQ (reference sequence). The CDR3 DNA follows: TGTGCCAGCAGCTTAGCGCTCGTAGGCAGCACAGATACGCAGTATTTT. Translation: CASSLALVGSTDTQYF.

V usage is TRBV29-1 and J usage is TRBJ1-3; D unclear. The CDR3 extends over 12 amino acids. Germline V CDR1 and CDR2: SQVTM, ANQGSEA. V gave up 5 bases and J gave up 9 bases, with 14 bases separating them. The CDR3 reads CSVSPEAGTIYF. In DNA, the CDR3 is TGCAGCGTTTCCCCAGAAGCGGGCACCATATATTTT.

This clone has a handful of counts. The rearrangement uses TRBV9 and TRBJ2-2; D unclear. CDR1 SGDLS and CDR2 YYNGEE come from the germline V gene. V was clipped by 0 bases and J by 2 bases, with 8 bases between them. This CDR3 has 15 residues. The CDR3 loop is CASSVELSNTGELFF. CDR3 bases: TGTGCCAGCAGCGTAGAACTCTCAAACACCGGGGAGCTGTTTTTT. Complete variable domain (other parts from reference TRBV9 and TRBJ2-2): DSGVTQTPKHLITATGQRVTLRCSPRSGDLSVYWYQQSLDQGLQFLIQYYNGEERAKGNILERFSAQQFPDLHSELNLSSLELGDSALYFCASSVELSNTGELFFGEGSRLTVL.

The gene calls are TRBV25-1 and TRBJ2-2; no clear D gene. Looked up from germline, CDR1 is MGHDK and CDR2 is SYGVNS. V shed 5 bases and J shed 4 bases, with 8 bases lying between them. This CDR3 contains 13 residues. The CDR3 sequence is CASSSDSTGELFF. The CDR3 DNA sequence: TGTGCCAGCAGTTCGGATTCCACCGGGGAGCTGTTTTTT.

The chain is built from TRBV10-3 and TRBJ1-6; D is uncertain. Germline V gene lookup returns CDR1 ENHRY and CDR2 SYGVKD. V was shortened by 11 bases and J by 10 bases, with 21 bases between the two germline ends. The CDR3 has 14 residues. CDR3 coding DNA: TGTGCCGCACAGACGGACCCGGCCGGATCACCCCTCCACTTT. The encoded protein is CAAQTDPAGSPLHF.

By sample fraction, this clone is hyperexpanded. The chain has TRBV5-6 and TRBJ2-5; 8 bases are shared with TRBD2. Losses at the gene ends were 0 bases for V and 4 bases for J; bases not matched to a gene: 5. The germline V gene has CDR1 SGHDT and CDR2 YYEEEE. This CDR3 spans 15 amino acids. DNA for the CDR3: TGTGCCAGCAGCTTGGGGGCCGGGGGGGGAGAGACCCAGTACTTC. Residues: CASSLGAGGGETQYF.

V is TRBV19 and J is TRBJ1-2; D not resolved. V gave up 5 bases and J gave up 5 bases, with 12 bases separating them. Germline-derived CDR1 and CDR2 are LNHDA and SQIVND (reference sequence). The CDR3 is 13 amino acids. DNA of the CDR3: TGTGCCAGTAGTTTGGGTTTTGGTTATGGCTACACCTTC. It encodes CASSLGFGYGYTF.

The V and J genes are TRBV7-2 and TRBJ1-1, with D possibly matching TRBD1 (5 bases). Per germline, CDR1 SGHTA and CDR2 FQGNSA. V lost 2 bases, J lost 7 bases, and 17 bases lay in between. The CDR3 totals 15 residues. CDR3 in amino acids: CASSLRGGDVGEAFF. The CDR3 DNA reads as TGTGCCAGCAGCTTAAGGGGAGGGGACGTGGGTGAAGCTTTCTTT.

This chain uses TRBV4-3 with TRBJ1-1; tentatively, D is TRBD1 (6 bases). The CDR3 sequence is 18 residues long. Germline CDR1 reads LGHNA; CDR2 reads YSLEER. Trimming removed 1 base from V and 0 bases from J, with 18 bases in between. The CDR3 nucleotides are TGCGCCAGCAGCCAAGGTCTTGAGGGGGGCCCTATGAACACTGAAGCTTTCTTT. This encodes CASSQGLEGGPMNTEAFF.

The chain combines TRBV6-6 with TRBJ2-7; 7 nucleotides line up with TRBD1. Trimming at V came to 2 bases and at J to 4 bases, leaving 5 bases not matched to a gene. CDR1 and CDR2 (germline): MNHNY, SVGAGI (reference sequence). This CDR3 region has 14 residues. The chain's CDR3 is CASSYGRGSYEQYF. The CDR3 DNA is TGTGCCAGCAGTTACGGCAGGGGGAGTTACGAGCAGTACTTC.

This clone was recorded a few times. V usage is TRBV6-2 or TRBV6-3 and J usage is TRBJ1-5; the D gene is possibly TRBD1 (5 bases). Germline CDR1 reads MNHEY; CDR2 reads SVGEGT. This CDR3 region has 14 residues. V dropped 2 bases and J dropped 5 bases, with 10 bases sitting between them. The CDR3 DNA reads TGTGCCAGCAGTTACGGGACTTTACATCAGCCCCAGCATTTT. Encoded protein: CASSYGTLHQPQHF.

This chain links TRBV11-2 with TRBJ2-2; D is unresolved. The V and J ends lost 5 bases and 1 base respectively, with 2 bases between them. The CDR3 runs 12 residues. CDR1 is SGHAT and CDR2 is FQNNGV in the germline V gene. The DNA for the CDR3 is TGTGCCAGCAGCGTGAACACCGGGGAGCTGTTTTTT. It yields the protein CASSVNTGELFF. Drawing the rest from reference TRBV11-2 and TRBJ2-2, the complete variable domain is EAGVAQSPRYKIIEKRQSVAFWCNPISGHATLYWYQQILGQGPKLLIQFQNNGVVDDSQLPKDRFSAERLKGVDSTLKIQPAKLEDSAVYLCASSVNTGELFFGEGSRLTVL.

This chain uses TRBV6-5 with TRBJ2-7; 9 positions agree with TRBD1. The length of the CDR3 is 15 residues. V lost 6 bases to trimming and J lost 3 bases; unmatched junction nucleotides: 9. CDR1 and CDR2 (germline): MNHEY, SVGAGI. CDR3 in amino acids: CASRGTGQGFYEQYF. The CDR3 DNA sequence: TGTGCCAGCAGGGGCACGGGACAGGGTTTCTACGAGCAGTACTTC.

The rearrangement uses TRBV18 and TRBJ1-3; no definite D call. The ends were cut back, 5 bases at V and 0 bases at J, with 2 bases in the middle. The V gene's germline CDR1 is KGHSH and CDR2 LQKENI. CDR3 length equals 12 residues. The CDR3 here is CASSGSGNTIYF. The CDR3 DNA reads TGTGCCAGCTCAGGCTCTGGAAACACCATATATTTT.

The rearrangement joins TRBV9 to TRBJ2-5; D perhaps matches TRBD2 (7 bases). From germline, CDR1 is SGDLS and CDR2 YYNGEE. The V and J ends lost 0 bases and 5 bases respectively, with 17 bases between them. The CDR3 runs to 16 residues. The CDR3 nucleotides are TGTGCCAGCAGCGTAGCGAGGGGGGGCCTGGGGGAGACCCAGTACTTC. Translating gives CASSVARGGLGETQYF. Filled out from reference TRBV9 and TRBJ2-5, the complete variable domain reads DSGVTQTPKHLITATGQRVTLRCSPRSGDLSVYWYQQSLDQGLQFLIQYYNGEERAKGNILERFSAQQFPDLHSELNLSSLELGDSALYFCASSVARGGLGETQYFGPGTRLLVL.

This chain joins TRBV7-8 and TRBJ1-3; D not resolved. Trimming cost V 8 bases and J 2 bases, with 7 bases left between them. The CDR3 has 12 amino acids. Germline V CDR1 and CDR2: SGHVS, FQNEAQ. This CDR3 is CASAEPGNTIYF. The DNA for the CDR3 is TGTGCCAGCGCCGAGCCTGGAAACACCATATATTTT.